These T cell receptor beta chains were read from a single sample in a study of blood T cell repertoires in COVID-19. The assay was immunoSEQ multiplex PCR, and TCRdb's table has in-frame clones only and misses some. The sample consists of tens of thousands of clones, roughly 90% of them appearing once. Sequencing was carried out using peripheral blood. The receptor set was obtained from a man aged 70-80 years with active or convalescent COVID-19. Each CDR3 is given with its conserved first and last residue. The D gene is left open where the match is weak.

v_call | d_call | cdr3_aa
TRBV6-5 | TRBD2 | CASSYSLGSGGYEQYF
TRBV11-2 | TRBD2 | CASSRFGTSGSLEQFF
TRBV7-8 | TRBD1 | CASSPIMGQGSYEQYF
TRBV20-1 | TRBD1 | CSASPTGRTGANVLTF
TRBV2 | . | CASSAWEDNEQFF
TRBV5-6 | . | CASSQGLSSYEQYF
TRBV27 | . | CASSSRTVNTEAFF
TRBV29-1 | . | CSVEGLAAGYGYTF
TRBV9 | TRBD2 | CASSVGGRGETQYF
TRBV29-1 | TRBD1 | CSVGQVYTGELFF
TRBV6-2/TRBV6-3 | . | CASSYSIQDLYQETQYF
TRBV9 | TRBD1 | CASSALQGEFSPLHF
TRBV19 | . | CASMVRQGGGYTF
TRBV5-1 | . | CASSSMYEQYF
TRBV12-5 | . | CASGSNPFYGELFF
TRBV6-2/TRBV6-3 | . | CASSYAGLPSEAFF
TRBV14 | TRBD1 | CASSQIPPGTGGLDYGYTF
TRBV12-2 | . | CASRERRIGLAGDWPDTQYF
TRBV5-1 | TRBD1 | CASSPSSTGDYGYTF
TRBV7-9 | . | CASSLRTGEQFF
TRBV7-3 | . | CASSPTRPTERNTGELFF
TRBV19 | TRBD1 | CASSGTGGNQPQHF
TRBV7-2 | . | CASRLYRANEQFF
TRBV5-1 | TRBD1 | CASSLGGTEGEKLFF
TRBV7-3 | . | CASILRTVSNQPQHF
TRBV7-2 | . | CASSLDVRVNGYTF
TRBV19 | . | CASSVQGAPEAFF
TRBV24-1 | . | CATSDSGSGYTF
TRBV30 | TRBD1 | CAWSAGTGGMYF
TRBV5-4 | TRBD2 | CASSNQREGRGTDTQYF
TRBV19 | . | CASSIGGLSQPQHF